This is a list of T cell receptor beta chains from one sample in a study of regulatory T cells in long-lasting Graves disease. A single record per CDR3 protein comes from TCRdb applying MiXCR to the multiplex PCR reads. The sample lists 500,000 to 700,000 distinct CDR3 sequences; 25% to 35% were seen once. Here the sequenced sample was peripheral blood mononuclear cells (PBMCs), taken when the disease was refractory, from a patient treated with antithyroid drugs. The origin of the receptors is a female donor with Graves disease. Both conserved end residues are part of each CDR3. The D gene is left open where the match is weak. Size tells how often a clone was seen (once, few, many) or the class of an expanded clone, and some rows leave it out.

length: 16
V: TRBV20-1
D: NA
size: NA
J: TRBJ2-1
DNA: TGCAGTGCTAGTTCGGTTCTGGGGAACCTACGCAATGAGCAGTTCTTC
CDR3: CSASSVLGNLRNEQFF

length: 15
V: TRBV28
D: NA
size: few
J: TRBJ1-3
DNA: TGTGCCAGCAGTTTTGAGGGCCGCTCTGGAAACACCATATATTTT
CDR3: CASSFEGRSGNTIYF

length: 15
V: TRBV2
D: TRBD1
size: few
J: TRBJ2-2
DNA: TGTGCCAGCAGTGTAGTGAGGACAGGGGCCGGGGAGCTGTTTTTT
CDR3: CASSVVRTGAGELFF

length: 15
V: TRBV12-5
D: TRBD1
size: NA
J: TRBJ2-1
DNA: TGTGCTAGTGGATCCGGGACAGAAATCTACAATGAGCAGTTCTTC
CDR3: CASGSGTEIYNEQFF

length: 13
V: TRBV6-1
D: TRBD1
size: many
J: TRBJ1-1
DNA: TGTGCCAGCACATCAGGGGGGAGCACTGAAGCTTTCTTT
CDR3: CASTSGGSTEAFF

length: 12
V: TRBV12-3/TRBV12-4
D: NA
size: many
J: TRBJ1-5
DNA: TGTGCCAGCAGTTTCACCGATCAGCCCCAGCATTTT
CDR3: CASSFTDQPQHF

length: 14
V: TRBV7-9
D: TRBD1
size: NA
J: TRBJ1-2
DNA: TGTGCCAGCAGCTCTAAGGACAGGGTGGAGGGCTACACCTTC
CDR3: CASSSKDRVEGYTF

length: 15
V: TRBV2
D: NA
size: NA
J: TRBJ1-4
DNA: TGTGCCAGCAGTCTGCTGACAGGAAATTATGAAAAACTGTTTTTT
CDR3: CASSLLTGNYEKLFF

length: 13
V: TRBV5-1
D: NA
size: few
J: TRBJ1-4
DNA: TGCGCCAGCAGCTACGCTGAAGGGGGGGAACTGTTTTTT
CDR3: CASSYAEGGELFF

length: 15
V: TRBV7-3
D: NA
size: NA
J: TRBJ2-1
DNA: TGTGCCAGCAGCTTCCGCGGGAACCAGTACAATGAGCAGTTCTTC
CDR3: CASSFRGNQYNEQFF

length: 11
V: TRBV7-2
D: NA
size: NA
J: TRBJ2-5
DNA: TGTGCCAGCAGCCCGGGGGAGTTCGGGTACTTC
CDR3: CASSPGEFGYF

length: 13
V: TRBV28
D: NA
size: many
J: TRBJ2-2
DNA: TGTGCCAGGAGGGACTTTCACACCGGGGAGCTGTTTTTT
CDR3: CARRDFHTGELFF

length: 13
V: TRBV18
D: TRBD2
size: NA
J: TRBJ2-7
DNA: TGTGCCCCACCGGGACTAAGCTCCTACGAGCAGTACTTC
CDR3: CAPPGLSSYEQYF

length: 19
V: TRBV6-1
D: TRBD1
size: NA
J: TRBJ1-6
DNA: TGTGCCAGCAGTGCGGTTTCGGTCCGGGACAGCTCCTATAATTCACCCCTCCACTTT
CDR3: CASSAVSVRDSSYNSPLHF

length: 13
V: TRBV18
D: NA
size: NA
J: TRBJ1-1
DNA: TGTGCCAGCTCAACCAGCGGGGGAACTGAAGCTTTCTTT
CDR3: CASSTSGGTEAFF

length: 14
V: TRBV19
D: NA
size: NA
J: TRBJ2-3
DNA: TGTGCCAGTAGTATAAGGAGGTTGGCAGATACGCAGTATTTT
CDR3: CASSIRRLADTQYF

length: 14
V: TRBV30
D: TRBD2
size: NA
J: TRBJ2-3
DNA: TGTGCCTGGACCGCACTAGCGGGCACAGATACGCAGTATTTT
CDR3: CAWTALAGTDTQYF

length: 14
V: TRBV11-2
D: NA
size: few
J: TRBJ1-6
DNA: TGTGCCAGCAGCCTCGGACGGACGATTACCACCCTCCACTTT
CDR3: CASSLGRTITTLHF

length: 14
V: TRBV12-3/TRBV12-4
D: TRBD1
size: many
J: TRBJ1-4
DNA: TGTGCCAGCAGTTTTAACAGGGGGAATGAAAAACTGTTTTTT
CDR3: CASSFNRGNEKLFF

length: 13
V: TRBV6-2/TRBV6-3
D: NA
size: NA
J: TRBJ1-5
DNA: TGTGCCAGCAGTCGGGACGTCAATCAGCCCCAGCATTTT
CDR3: CASSRDVNQPQHF

length: 15
V: TRBV19
D: TRBD1
size: NA
J: TRBJ2-7
DNA: TGTGCCAGTACCTATAGTGGGACAGGGACCTACGAGCAGTACTTC
CDR3: CASTYSGTGTYEQYF

length: 17
V: TRBV3-1
D: TRBD2
size: NA
J: TRBJ2-3
DNA: TGTGCCAGCAGCCCCCGGACTAGCGGGGTCCTCACAGATACGCAGTATTTT
CDR3: CASSPRTSGVLTDTQYF

length: 15
V: TRBV7-3
D: TRBD2
size: many
J: TRBJ2-5
DNA: TGTGCCAGCAGCCCGTCCGGACTAGCGGAAGAGACCCAGTACTTC
CDR3: CASSPSGLAEETQYF

length: 16
V: TRBV12-3/TRBV12-4
D: TRBD1
size: NA
J: TRBJ1-1
DNA: TGTGCCAGCAGTAAAACCCAGACAGGGGCGAACACTGAAGCTTCCTTT
CDR3: CASSKTQTGANTEASF

length: 15
V: TRBV24-1
D: TRBD1
size: few
J: TRBJ1-4
DNA: TGTGCCACCAGTGAGGGGTTACAGGGGGATGAAAAACTGTTTTTT
CDR3: CATSEGLQGDEKLFF

length: 14
V: TRBV19
D: NA
size: NA
J: TRBJ1-1
DNA: TGTGCCAGTAGTCTCTCCCGGTGGAACACTGAAGCTTTCTTT
CDR3: CASSLSRWNTEAFF

length: 18
V: TRBV19
D: NA
size: once
J: TRBJ1-1
DNA: TGTGCCAGTAGTACCGTACGTCTGGGCAGGGGAATGAACACTGAAGCTTTCTTT
CDR3: CASSTVRLGRGMNTEAFF

length: 14
V: TRBV4-2
D: TRBD1
size: once
J: TRBJ1-2
DNA: TGTGCCAGCAGCCATCCGGACAGGGAACCTGGCTACACCTTC
CDR3: CASSHPDREPGYTF

length: 16
V: TRBV6-1
D: NA
size: NA
J: TRBJ1-1
DNA: TGTGCCAGCAGTCACCCACGGGGGGCGCGTAACACTGAAGCTTTCTTT
CDR3: CASSHPRGARNTEAFF

length: 13
V: TRBV12-3/TRBV12-4
D: NA
size: many
J: TRBJ2-7
DNA: TGTGCCAGCAGTTTCACAGGGAATGGCGAGCAGTACTTC
CDR3: CASSFTGNGEQYF

length: 14
V: TRBV12-3/TRBV12-4
D: NA
size: many
J: TRBJ1-2
DNA: TGTGCCAGCAGTTTCGCTCCCGGGGACTATGGCTACACCTTC
CDR3: CASSFAPGDYGYTF

length: 14
V: TRBV5-1
D: TRBD1
size: few
J: TRBJ1-6
DNA: TGCGCCAGCAGCATCGGGACAGGGATATCACCCCTCCACTTT
CDR3: CASSIGTGISPLHF

length: 15
V: TRBV2
D: NA
size: many
J: TRBJ1-5
DNA: TGTGCCAGCAGACGCAGGGTGGGGGACAATCAGCCCCAGCATTTT
CDR3: CASRRRVGDNQPQHF

length: 15
V: TRBV6-1
D: TRBD1
size: few
J: TRBJ1-5
DNA: TGTGCCAGCAGTCACGACAGGGATAGCAATCAGCCCCAGCATTTT
CDR3: CASSHDRDSNQPQHF

length: 16
V: TRBV5-1
D: NA
size: NA
J: TRBJ1-1
DNA: TGCGCCAGCAGCTTGGTTCCGGGACACGGGAACACTGAAGCTTTCTTT
CDR3: CASSLVPGHGNTEAFF